This T cell receptor (beta chain) is from a study of blood T cell repertoires in COVID-19. On the study more broadly: Both acute and convalescent COVID-19 samples were obtained from the United States, Italy and Spain. T cells, B-cell-depleted T cells, or PBMCs provided the cDNA or gDNA that served as material.

Seattle researchers signed up patients amid active infection and tracked them longitudinally. As processed by the authors: Amplification with reference gene primers provided the estimates of nucleated cell counts. Clones were sequenced by immunoSEQ multiplex PCR, and TCRdb holds only the in-frame ones, with some missing. V and J calls and clone size are as listed in that table; D and trimming were resolved from the DNA. The table records some 190,000 clones, over 80% of them present only once. Sample: peripheral blood. This TCR derives from a woman aged 55-69 years with COVID-19, enrolled during active disease.

CDR3 coding DNA: TGTGCCAGCAGTTGGACTAAAGGGACGTTGAATTCACCCCTCCACTTT. Its translation: CASSWTKGTLNSPLHF. The rearrangement joins TRBV6-5 to TRBJ1-6, with a possible D match to TRBD1 (5 bases). The CDR3 sequence is 16 residues long. V lost 4 bases and J lost 7, with 17 bases in between. CDR1 and CDR2 from the germline V gene are MNHEY and SVGAGI.